The source of this T cell receptor (beta chain) is a study of T-cell reconstitution after alpha-beta-depleted transplantation in children. Unique molecular identifiers were incorporated into the prepared TCRbeta library. Using its own MiXCR run on the PCR reads, TCRdb lists one record per CDR3 protein. The repertoire holds around 92,000 distinct CDR3 sequences, with 12% as singletons. V shed 8 bases and J shed 8 bases, with 11 bases lying between them. Germline V lookup: CDR1 SNHLY, CDR2 FYNNEI. CDR3 length: 11 residues. The table lists this clonotype with many counts. The source was PBMCs from the stem cell graft donor, collected from the stem cell graft. This sequence joins TRBV2 and TRBJ2-3; D may correspond to TRBD1 or TRBD2 (5 bases each). This TCR derives from a human donor who donated a stem cell graft to a child with inherited bone marrow failure. In DNA, the CDR3 is TGTGCCAGCGGGGGAACGGGTACGCAGTATTTT. It is translated as CASGGTGTQYF.